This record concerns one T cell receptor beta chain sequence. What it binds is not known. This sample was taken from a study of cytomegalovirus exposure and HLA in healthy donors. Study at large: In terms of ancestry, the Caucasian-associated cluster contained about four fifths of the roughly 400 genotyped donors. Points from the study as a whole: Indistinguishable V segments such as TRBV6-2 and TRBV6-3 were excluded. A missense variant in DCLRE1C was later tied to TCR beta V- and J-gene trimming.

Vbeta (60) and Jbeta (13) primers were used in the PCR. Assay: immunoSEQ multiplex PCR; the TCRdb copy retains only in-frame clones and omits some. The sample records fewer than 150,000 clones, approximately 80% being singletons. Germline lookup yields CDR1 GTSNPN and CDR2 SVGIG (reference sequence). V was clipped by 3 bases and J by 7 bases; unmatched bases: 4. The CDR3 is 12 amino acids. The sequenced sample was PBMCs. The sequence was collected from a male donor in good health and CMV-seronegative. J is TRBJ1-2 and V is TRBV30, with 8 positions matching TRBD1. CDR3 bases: TGTGCCTGGAGCAGGGGGCAGGGTGGCTACACCTTC. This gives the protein CAWSRGQGGYTF.